The table lists the clone carrying this T cell receptor (beta chain) with a few counts. Primers used in a second PCR of about 6 to 11 cycles were a sample-barcoded 5' primer and a J-beta primer mix. TCRdb reprocessed the 5' RACE reads with MiXCR, giving one entry per CDR3 protein. The table has about 680,000 distinct CDR3 sequences, around half seen once. Germline values: CDR1 SGHTA, CDR2 FQGNSA. The V and J ends lost 5 bases and 7 bases, in that order; junction bases with no gene match: 8. There are 14 residues in the CDR3. These data come from a study of blood T cells in healthy people across ages. PBMCs, at least 7 million per sample, were isolated. Total RNA, at least 6 micrograms per sample, came from PBMCs.

The sequenced material came from blood. V and J are TRBV7-2 and TRBJ2-1; TRBD2 matches at 7 bases. This TCR was sampled from a woman in her sixties in good health. The CDR3 DNA is TGTGCCAGCAGCCCCCGGGTGCGGGAGAATGAGCAGTTCTTC. Protein sequence: CASSPRVRENEQFF.